This T cell receptor (beta chain) was found in a study of vaccination and CD4 T cells after COVID-19. With the Oncomine TCR Beta short-read assay, DNA from cultured CD4+ T cells was sequenced. TCRdb reprocessed the PCR reads with MiXCR, giving one entry per CDR3 protein. The sample includes more than 8,000 distinct CDR3 sequences, 51% of them seen just once. The CDR3 contains 14 residues. With 1 base removed from V and 6 bases from J, the gap between germline ends came to 12 bases. The treatment was: roughly ten-day PBMC culture with coronavirus spike peptide pools or control peptides (ViraFEST assay). As to this clonotype: Antigen unknown.

Sequences were obtained from CD4+ T cells from blood, cultured in vitro. The chain combines TRBV12-3 or TRBV12-4 with TRBJ1-1; D gene ambiguous. This TCR was sampled from a human donor who had recovered from COVID-19. CDR3 sequence (DNA): TGTGCCAGCAGTTTAGAGGGCAGGTCGGCTGAAGCTTTCTTT. Amino acid sequence: CASSLEGRSAEAFF.